The 21 T cell receptor beta chains in this list originate from one sample, sequenced in a study of a mutant IDH1 vaccine in newly diagnosed glioma. Time point here: week 23, last vaccination. Doses of 300 ug of mutant IDH1 20-mer peptide were given with topical imiquimod. These receptors' targets are unknown. TCRdb's table, derived via immunoSEQ multiplex PCR, lists solely in-frame clones and lacks some. Here the sample spans over 40,000 clones, 78% being singletons. The input for sequencing was PBMCs, taken from a glioma patient whose treatment included an IDH1 peptide vaccine. The receptor set was obtained from a woman aged 35 to 49 with glioma. Some clones in this sample may be carry-over from other donors' samples.

The gene calls are TRBV19 and TRBJ1-5; D is ambiguous. CDR3 length: 17 amino acids. V lost 5 bases, J lost 0 bases, and 17 bases lay in between. The germline V gene has CDR1 LNHDA and CDR2 SQIVND (reference sequence). The CDR3 here is CASSLVSHGFSNQPQHF. CDR3 nucleotide sequence: TGTGCCAGTAGTCTAGTTAGCCACGGGTTTAGCAATCAGCCCCAGCATTTT.

The CDR3 DNA follows: TGTGCCAGTAGTATAACCAGTAGCAATCAGCCCCAGCATTTT. Translated: CASSITSSNQPQHF. V gene TRBV19 combines with J gene TRBJ1-5, with D unclear. The CDR3 covers 14 residues. Germline loops: CDR1 LNHDA, CDR2 SQIVND (reference sequence). V lost 2 bases to trimming and J lost 0 bases, with 5 bases between them.

This rearrangement joins TRBV5-1 to TRBJ2-1, with 8 positions matching TRBD2. CDR1 and CDR2 (germline): SGHRS, YFSETQ. The CDR3 is 15 residues long. J was trimmed by 8 bases and V by 2 bases; bases with no gene match: 9. The CDR3 loop is CASSFVPAGEYEQFF. The CDR3 region has the DNA TGCGCCAGCAGCTTCGTTCCAGCGGGAGAATATGAGCAGTTCTTC.

V is TRBV6-1 and J is TRBJ1-5; TRBD1 is a possible D gene (6 bases). CDR1 and CDR2 (germline): MNHNS, SASEGT. The germline V and J ends were trimmed by 7 bases and 11 bases, with 21 bases remaining between them. The CDR3 length is 14 residues. CDR3 region: CASTNSWGPQAQHF. CDR3 DNA: TGTGCCAGCACCAATTCTTGGGGGCCCCAGGCCCAGCATTTT.

V usage is TRBV28 and J usage is TRBJ2-6, with D possibly being TRBD1 (6 bases). Germline V gives CDR1 MDHEN, CDR2 SYDVKM. The CDR3 sequence is 15 residues long. Trimming cost V 6 bases and J 1 base, with 10 bases left between them. The CDR3 sequence: CASRAGVSGANVLTF. CDR3 in DNA: TGTGCCAGCAGAGCAGGGGTTTCTGGGGCCAACGTCCTGACTTTC. Together with reference TRBV28 and TRBJ2-6, the CDR3 gives the full variable domain: DVKVTQSSRYLVKRTGEKVFLECVQDMDHENMFWYRQDPGLGLRLIYFSYDVKMKEKGDIPEGYSVSREKKERFSLILESASTNQTSMYLCASRAGVSGANVLTFGAGSRLTVL.

CDR3 coding DNA: TGCGCCAGCAGCGGGAGCCTCTCCTACAATGAGCAGTTCTTC. Translated, it gives CASSGSLSYNEQFF. The rearrangement uses TRBV5-1 and TRBJ2-1; a possible D gene is TRBD2 (5 bases). The germline V and J ends were trimmed by 4 bases and 0 bases, with 8 bases remaining between them. Germline values: CDR1 SGHRS, CDR2 YFSETQ. This CDR3 has 14 residues.

This clone appeared a few times. The chain combines TRBV5-5 with TRBJ1-1; no clear D. Trimming shortened V by 6 bases and J by 0 bases, and 3 bases separated the two germline ends. This CDR3 comprises 11 residues. Germline CDR1 SGHKS, CDR2 YYEKEE (reference sequence). DNA of the CDR3: TGTGCCAGCATGCTGAACACTGAAGCTTTCTTT. It is translated as CASMLNTEAFF.

This clone was detected once. J is TRBJ2-6 and V is TRBV27; 9 bases fit TRBD1. Losses at the gene ends were 6 bases for V and 0 bases for J; bases not matched to a gene: 12. This CDR3 is 19 amino acids long. The germline CDR1 and CDR2 sequences are MNHEY and SMNVEV (reference sequence). CDR3 amino acids: CASSLIPGQGLSGANVLTF. In DNA form, the CDR3 reads TGTGCCAGCAGCCTCATCCCGGGACAGGGTCTCTCTGGGGCCAACGTCCTGACTTTC.

This clone was detected only a few times. This chain links TRBV28 with TRBJ1-1, with a tentative D call TRBD1 (5 bases). In germline, CDR1 is MDHEN, CDR2 SYDVKM. CDR3 length: 15 residues. With 7 bases removed from V and 5 bases from J, the gap between germline ends came to 20 bases. In nucleotides, the CDR3 is TGTGCCAGCACAAATCGCAGGGACCCAAGAACTGAAGCTTTCTTT. Translated, it gives CASTNRRDPRTEAFF.

The chain employs TRBV5-8 and TRBJ1-5, with TRBD1 as a possible D gene (5 bases). The CDR3 has 19 residues. CDR1 is SGHTS, CDR2 YDEGEE, per germline. Trimming took 5 bases from V and 1 from J, leaving 25 bases between them. The CDR3 DNA is TGTGCCAGCAGGGTGATAATAGGGACGGACCCGGTGAGCAATCAGCCCCAGCATTTT. Its protein product is CASRVIIGTDPVSNQPQHF.

V gene TRBV4-3 combines with J gene TRBJ1-1; D gene uncertain. The CDR3 is 12 residues long. Trimming pared 5 bases from V and 0 bases from J, leaving 4 bases between. The germline CDR1 and CDR2 sequences are LGHNA and YSLEER. CDR3 coding DNA: TGCGCCAGCAGCAATCTGAACACTGAAGCTTTCTTT. Protein product: CASSNLNTEAFF.

The chain links TRBV5-4 to TRBJ1-1; no clear D gene. CDR3 length: 13 amino acids. Germline V lookup: CDR1 SGHNT, CDR2 YYREEE (reference sequence). V was shortened by 2 bases and J by 1 base, with 6 bases between the two germline ends. CDR3 in DNA: TGTGCCAGCAGCTTAGGGCGGAACACTGAAGCTTTCTTT. Its translation is CASSLGRNTEAFF.

This clone was detected only once. This rearrangement joins TRBV5-6 to TRBJ2-7, with 7 bases fitting TRBD1. Trimming removed 3 bases from V and 2 bases from J; junction bases left unmatched: 8. CDR1 is SGHDT and CDR2 is YYEEEE in the germline V gene. CDR3 length: 15 amino acids. The CDR3 reads CASSSTMDRTYEQYF. Here the CDR3 DNA reads TGTGCCAGCAGCTCGACTATGGACAGGACCTACGAGCAGTACTTC. Full variable domain (remainder filled in from reference TRBV5-6 and TRBJ2-7): DAGVTQSPTHLIKTRGQQVTLRCSPKSGHDTVSWYQQALGQGPQFIFQYYEEEERQRGNFPDRFSGHQFPNYSSELNVNALLLGDSALYLCASSSTMDRTYEQYFGPGTRLTVT.

The rearrangement links TRBV5-4 to TRBJ2-2; D remains unclear. V lost 4 bases and J lost 6, with 7 bases in between. CDR1 is SGHNT, CDR2 YYREEE, per germline (reference sequence). The CDR3 has 12 amino acids. This CDR3 reads CASSPVPGELFF. The CDR3 nucleotides are TGTGCCAGCAGCCCTGTTCCCGGGGAGCTGTTTTTT.

The chain is built from TRBV19 and TRBJ2-7; D gene ambiguous. With 5 bases removed from V and 2 bases from J, the gap between germline ends came to 7 bases. The CDR3 consists of 12 residues. Per the germline V gene, CDR1 is LNHDA and CDR2 is SQIVND (reference sequence). The CDR3, as DNA: TGTGCCAGTAGTGGCGCTGCCTACGAGCAGTACTTC. Translation gives CASSGAAYEQYF.

This chain links TRBV4-1 with TRBJ2-6; D gene unclear. The CDR3 has 14 amino acids. Germline CDR1 reads MGHRA; CDR2 reads YSYEKL. V was pared by 1 base and J by 2 bases, with 3 bases between. CDR3 bases: TGCGCCAGCAGCCAAGGTCCTGGGGCCAACGTCCTGACTTTC. This gives the protein CASSQGPGANVLTF.

This chain joins TRBV13 and TRBJ2-5; 7 bases align to TRBD1. The CDR3 spans 14 residues. J gave up 5 bases and V 5 bases, and 8 bases lay outside the gene matches. Germline CDR1 and CDR2: PRHDT and FYEKMQ (reference sequence). The CDR3 reads CASSISGTEETQYF. The CDR3 region has the DNA TGTGCCAGCAGCATTTCCGGGACAGAGGAGACCCAGTACTTC.

The gene calls are TRBV5-6 and TRBJ2-2; TRBD2 might be the D (6 bases). The CDR3 is 17 residues long. Deletions cut 0 bases from V and 4 bases from J, with 16 bases between. CDR1 is SGHDT and CDR2 is YYEEEE in the germline V gene. The CDR3 spells CASSLVSFDGGTGELFF. The CDR3 nucleotides read TGTGCCAGCAGCTTGGTCTCGTTTGACGGGGGCACCGGGGAGCTGTTTTTT. Supplemented by reference TRBV5-6 and TRBJ2-2, the full variable domain reads DAGVTQSPTHLIKTRGQQVTLRCSPKSGHDTVSWYQQALGQGPQFIFQYYEEEERQRGNFPDRFSGHQFPNYSSELNVNALLLGDSALYLCASSLVSFDGGTGELFFGEGSRLTVL.

The rearrangement links TRBV6-5 to TRBJ1-6; D remains ambiguous. Germline V CDR1 and CDR2: MNHEY, SVGAGI. Trimming removed 2 bases from V and 16 bases from J, with 9 bases in between. The CDR3 extends over 11 amino acids. The CDR3 here is CASSYTDQLHF. In DNA form, the CDR3 reads TGTGCCAGCAGTTACACCGACCAGCTCCACTTT.

This clone occurred a few times. The chain joins TRBV19 to TRBJ1-6; D call uncertain. CDR1 is LNHDA and CDR2 is SQIVND in the germline V gene (reference sequence). V was trimmed by 4 bases and J by 7 bases, leaving 11 bases between them. The CDR3 extends over 14 amino acids. CDR3 coding DNA: TGTGCCAGTAGTAAGAGAACCCCGAATTCACCCCTCCACTTT. Protein: CASSKRTPNSPLHF.

Written as DNA, the CDR3 is TGTGCCAGCAGCCCAAGTTCAACCGCCGGCGGGGTTGAAGCTTTCTTT. Amino acids: CASSPSSTAGGVEAFF. The V and J genes are TRBV4-2 and TRBJ1-1; D gene uncertain. This CDR3 comprises 16 residues. The V gene's germline CDR1 is LGHNA and CDR2 YNFKEQ. Between the trimmed V and J ends, which lost 4 bases and 7 bases, there was a span of 22 bases.